The 21 T cell receptor beta chains below all came from one sample that was sequenced in a study of cytomegalovirus exposure and HLA in healthy donors. Vbeta (60) and Jbeta (13) primers were used in the PCR. The data were produced by immunoSEQ multiplex PCR, yet TCRdb's version contains in-frame clones alone and is incomplete. The sample includes approximately 110,000 clones, just under 75% seen only once; the top ten take 2% to 3%. Input material: PBMCs. Receptors were obtained from a man aged 45-65 years in good health and CMV-seropositive.

The chain uses TRBV4-2 and TRBJ2-3; maybe TRBD1 (5 bases). The V and J ends lost 1 base and 4 bases respectively, with 12 bases between them. In germline, CDR1 is LGHNA, CDR2 YNFKEQ. The CDR3 is 15 residues long. CDR3 DNA: TGTGCCAGCAGCCAAGTAATCAGGGCGGCAGATACGCAGTATTTT. Translating gives CASSQVIRAADTQYF.

This clone was counted a few times. The genes are TRBV2 and TRBJ1-5; TRBD1 matches 7 bases. V lost 3 bases and J lost 4; bases outside the gene matches: 9. CDR1 is SNHLY, CDR2 FYNNEI, per germline. The CDR3 length is 16 residues. The CDR3 is CASSEGDSSFNQPQHF. The DNA of the CDR3 is TGTGCCAGCAGTGAGGGGGACAGCTCCTTTAATCAGCCCCAGCATTTT. The variable domain in full, completed from reference TRBV2 and TRBJ1-5, reads EPEVTQTPSHQVTQMGQEVILRCVPISNHLYFYWYRQILGQKVEFLVSFYNNEISEKSEIFDDQFSVERPDGSNFTLKIRSTKLEDSAMYFCASSEGDSSFNQPQHFGDGTRLSIL.

This chain uses TRBV18 with TRBJ1-2; D is perhaps TRBD1 (6 bases). Per germline, CDR1 KGHSH and CDR2 LQKENI. Trimming stripped 6 bases from V and 4 bases from J, with 15 bases between. The CDR3 runs to 14 residues. CDR3 nucleotides: TGTGCCAGCTCTACCGAACAGGGTATCTATGGCTACACCTTC. This translates into CASSTEQGIYGYTF.

This clone has more than one count but fewer than ten. Written as DNA, the CDR3 is TGCGCCAGCAGCTTGATAGCGGGGACCGGGGAGCTGTTTTTT. Encoded protein: CASSLIAGTGELFF. The chain joins TRBV5-1 to TRBJ2-2, with 8 bases aligning to TRBD2. The CDR3 runs 14 residues. Germline trimming cut 1 base from V and 5 bases from J; bases unmatched to any gene: 1. Germline loops: CDR1 SGHRS, CDR2 YFSETQ. The complete variable domain, with remaining parts taken from reference TRBV5-1 and TRBJ2-2, reads KAGVTQTPRYLIKTRGQQVTLSCSPISGHRSVSWYQQTPGQGLQFLFEYFSETQRNKGNFPGRFSGRQFSNSRSEMNVSTLELGDSALYLCASSLIAGTGELFFGEGSRLTVL.

The chain has TRBV2 and TRBJ2-7; 11 bases line up with TRBD2. From germline, CDR1 is SNHLY and CDR2 FYNNEI. The CDR3 length is 17 residues. Trimming cost V 5 bases and J 1 base; bases outside gene matches: 10. The CDR3 DNA reads as TGTGCCAGCAGTCCTCCCTCGACTAGCGGGATTTCCTACGAGCAGTACTTC. Amino acids: CASSPPSTSGISYEQYF.

The chain uses TRBV5-6 and TRBJ1-5, with 7 bases lining up with TRBD1. V dropped 4 bases and J dropped 6; count of bases not matched to a gene: 4. Germline CDR1 reads SGHDT; CDR2 reads YYEEEE. There are 13 residues in the CDR3. CDR3 amino acids: CASSTQGGQPQHF. CDR3 bases: TGTGCCAGCAGCACCCAGGGGGGTCAGCCCCAGCATTTT.

V and J are TRBV7-6 and TRBJ2-1, with 7 bases that match TRBD2. Germline CDR1 is SGHVS and CDR2 is FNYEAQ. The CDR3 runs 13 residues. The V and J ends lost 5 bases and 6 bases, in that order; junction bases with no gene match: 4. The chain's CDR3 is CASSRRTSNEQFF. In DNA, the CDR3 is TGTGCCAGCAGCCGACGGACTAGCAATGAGCAGTTCTTC. The variable domain in full, completed from reference TRBV7-6 and TRBJ2-1, reads GAGVSQSPRYKVTKRGQDVALRCDPISGHVSLYWYRQALGQGPEFLTYFNYEAQQDKSGLPNDRFSAERPEGSISTLTIQRTEQRDSAMYRCASSRRTSNEQFFGPGTRLTVL.

The V and J genes are TRBV13 and TRBJ2-7, with 7 nucleotides matching TRBD1. CDR1 is PRHDT and CDR2 is FYEKMQ in the germline V gene (reference sequence). The CDR3 totals 13 residues. The J segment lost 3 bases and the V segment lost 5 bases, leaving 4 bases of the junction unmatched. Written as DNA, the CDR3 is TGTGCCAGCAGCCCTGGGACAGACTACGAGCAGTACTTC. As protein: CASSPGTDYEQYF.

This clone showed up just once. Within the sample, other DNA sequences also encode this same CDR3. The CDR3 is CASRQQGNTEAFF. In DNA, the CDR3 is TGTGCCAGCAGACAACAGGGGAACACTGAAGCTTTCTTT. The chain employs TRBV2 and TRBJ1-1, with a possible D match to TRBD1 (6 bases). Per germline, CDR1 SNHLY and CDR2 FYNNEI. Trimming left V 6 bases short and J 1 base short, with 9 bases between. This CDR3 has 13 amino acids.

This clone has only a few counts. This sequence joins TRBV4-2 and TRBJ1-1; TRBD1 matches at 7 bases. This CDR3 spans 16 amino acids. The germline CDR1 and CDR2 sequences are LGHNA and YNFKEQ. Trimming took 2 bases from V and 2 from J; bases not matched to a gene: 8. DNA of the CDR3: TGTGCCAGCAGCCAACCTTTGACAGGGCCCAACACTGAAGCTTTCTTT. It codes for CASSQPLTGPNTEAFF.

The chain links TRBV7-8 to TRBJ2-7, with TRBD2 matching 8 bases. This CDR3 has 15 residues. V lost 2 bases and J lost 2; bases outside the gene matches: 5. Germline V gene lookup returns CDR1 SGHVS and CDR2 FQNEAQ. In DNA form, the CDR3 reads TGTGCCAGCAGCTTACCTACTAGCGGAACCTACGAGCAGTACTTC. Residues: CASSLPTSGTYEQYF.

This chain connects TRBV18 to TRBJ1-4; TRBD1 might be the D (6 bases). CDR3 size: 16 residues. Germline assignment: CDR1 KGHSH and CDR2 LQKENI. The V end lost 0 bases, the J end lost 5 bases, and 13 bases lay between the germline ends. CDR3 amino acids: CASSPPFRTDNEKLFF. DNA of the CDR3: TGTGCCAGCTCACCACCTTTCAGGACAGACAATGAAAAACTGTTTTTT. Full variable domain (remainder filled in from reference TRBV18 and TRBJ1-4): NAGVMQNPRHLVRRRGQEARLRCSPMKGHSHVYWYRQLPEEGLKFMVYLQKENIIDESGMPKERFSAEFPKEGPSILRIQQVVRGDSAAYFCASSPPFRTDNEKLFFGSGTQLSVL.

The chain has TRBV7-3 and TRBJ1-6, with D possibly matching TRBD1 (5 bases). Germline lookup yields CDR1 SGHTA and CDR2 FQGTGA. CDR3 length: 13 residues. Trimming cost V 8 bases and J 8 bases, with 13 bases left between them. CDR3 bases: TGTGCCAGCGGAGACCCGGGGGATTCACCCCTCCACTTT. Its translation: CASGDPGDSPLHF.

The rearrangement joins TRBV9 to TRBJ2-1; 9 bases align to TRBD2. Germline V gene sequence: CDR1 SGDLS, CDR2 YYNGEE. V was clipped by 0 bases and J by 9 bases; unmatched bases: 10. The CDR3 runs 16 residues. The CDR3 DNA follows: TGTGCCAGCAGCGTAGAGCCTAGCGGGGAAGGCATTGAGCAGTTCTTC. It encodes CASSVEPSGEGIEQFF.

The sample holds a few counts of this clone. The chain joins TRBV19 to TRBJ2-5, with TRBD1 matching 8 bases. Germline CDR1 is LNHDA and CDR2 is SQIVND (reference sequence). J lost 4 bases, V lost 6 bases, and 10 bases had no gene match. This CDR3 is built from 15 residues. DNA of the CDR3: TGTGCCAGTAGGCGCGGACAGGGATTCGGAGAGACCCAGTACTTC. It yields the protein CASRRGQGFGETQYF.

The rearrangement links TRBV27 to TRBJ1-2; TRBD1 matches 10 bases. Germline-derived CDR1 and CDR2 are MNHEY and SMNVEV (reference sequence). The V and J ends lost 5 bases and 1 base, in that order; junction bases with no gene match: 10. CDR3 length: 17 amino acids. CDR3 DNA sequence: TGTGCCAGCAGTACAAGGGACAGGGGAAGTATTAACTATGGCTACACCTTC. Translated: CASSTRDRGSINYGYTF.

The V call is TRBV5-1, the J call TRBJ2-7; D remains ambiguous. This CDR3 is built from 12 residues. Trimming stripped 1 base from V and 6 bases from J, with 8 bases between. The germline V gene has CDR1 SGHRS and CDR2 YFSETQ. The CDR3 sequence is CASSLIGREQYF. The CDR3 DNA follows: TGCGCCAGCAGCTTGATTGGGCGCGAGCAGTACTTC.

In regard to this clone: The junction does not match germline at one end; this may be a read error. V gene TRBV7-9 combines with J gene TRBJ2-1; 9 nucleotides align to TRBD2. The CDR3 length is 15 residues. From germline, CDR1 is SEHNR and CDR2 FQNEAQ (reference sequence). This chain's CDR3 is CSSSLGLAGDNEQFF. The CDR3 bases are TGTTCCAGCAGCTTAGGGTTAGCGGGAGACAATGAGCAGTTCTTC.

The rearrangement links TRBV7-2 to TRBJ2-1; 7 positions agree with TRBD1. Germline V gives CDR1 SGHTA, CDR2 FQGNSA. The CDR3 is made up of 13 amino acids. J gave up 5 bases and V 5 bases, and 3 bases lay outside the gene matches. This CDR3 reads CASSDRVNNEQFF. For the CDR3, the DNA is TGTGCCAGCAGCGACAGGGTAAACAATGAGCAGTTCTTC.

The V call is TRBV9, the J call TRBJ2-5; 8 bases are shared with TRBD2. V shed 1 base, J shed 5 bases, and the junction held 7 bases outside the gene matches. This CDR3 region has 15 residues. From germline, CDR1 is SGDLS and CDR2 YYNGEE. The CDR3 is CASSVISGGEETQYF. In DNA, the CDR3 is TGTGCCAGCAGCGTAATCTCGGGAGGGGAGGAGACCCAGTACTTC.

This clone appeared once. This sequence joins TRBV2 and TRBJ2-3; 10 positions agree with TRBD1. The trim removed 7 bases at V and 4 bases at J, leaving 5 bases unmatched. This CDR3 is built from 14 residues. Per germline, CDR1 SNHLY and CDR2 FYNNEI. The CDR3, as DNA: TGTGCCAGCACAAGGGACAGGGGTCCAGATACGCAGTATTTT. Translated, it gives CASTRDRGPDTQYF.